Listed here are 16 T cell receptor beta chains from one sample, sequenced in a study of CD4+ T cells in melanoma (dated by TCRdb to the early 2020s). The library was produced with the immunoSEQ multiplex PCR assay. The immuneACCESS repertoire file appears here via TCRdb, limited to in-frame rearrangements. These files lack a portion of the clones; in checked studies, under half of the deficit traces to unresolved V genes, and the cause of the others is not known. Across this sample there are 17,000 or so clones, with more than 65% seen only once. The ten largest clones represent about 5.4% of the sample. The sequencing sample was made of cells from a culture (not recorded whether cultured in vitro). The receptors stem from a human donor with melanoma.

This clone has just one count. This chain joins TRBV19 and TRBJ1-5, with no clear D. Trimming removed 6 bases at V and 2 bases at J, with 11 bases between. The CDR3 contains 14 residues. Germline V lookup: CDR1 LNHDA, CDR2 SQIVND (reference sequence). Written as DNA, the CDR3 is TGTGCCAGTAGGAAAAGTAACGGCAATCAGCCCCAGCATTTT. Its protein product is CASRKSNGNQPQHF.

The chain couples TRBV2 to TRBJ2-7; 10 bases align to TRBD2. V shed 3 bases and J 4 bases; nucleotides not matched to a gene: 6. The CDR3 contains 15 residues. Germline V gene sequence: CDR1 SNHLY, CDR2 FYNNEI. The CDR3 reads CASSDERGGHYEQYF. The CDR3 DNA is TGTGCCAGCAGTGACGAGCGGGGGGGCCATTACGAGCAGTACTTC.

This clone qualifies as medium-sized. V gene TRBV2 combines with J gene TRBJ1-5; TRBD1 might be the D (6 bases). Germline lookup yields CDR1 SNHLY and CDR2 FYNNEI. There are 14 residues in the CDR3. Trimming stripped 8 bases from V and 1 base from J, with 12 bases between. Here the CDR3 reads CASGRGLSNQPQHF. DNA of the CDR3: TGTGCCAGCGGCAGGGGCTTGAGCAATCAGCCCCAGCATTTT.

The chain employs TRBV30 and TRBJ2-4; 8 bases align to TRBD1. The CDR3 totals 16 residues. Germline V lookup: CDR1 GTSNPN, CDR2 SVGIG (reference sequence). Germline trimming cut 0 bases from V and 1 base from J; bases unmatched to any gene: 5. The DNA of the CDR3 is TGTGCCTGGAGTGTACACAGGGGGACGGCCAAAAACATTCAGTACTTC. It encodes CAWSVHRGTAKNIQYF.

This chain links TRBV5-1 with TRBJ2-7; 7 nucleotides match TRBD1. The CDR3 is made up of 15 amino acids. Germline V gene sequence: CDR1 SGHRS, CDR2 YFSETQ. J lost 3 bases, V lost 5 bases, and 11 bases had no gene match. The CDR3 DNA reads as TGCGCCAGCAGACGAGGGACAGTGGATCTCTACGAGCAGTACTTC. Its translation is CASRRGTVDLYEQYF.

This chain links TRBV11-2 with TRBJ2-6, with D possibly called TRBD1 or TRBD2 (6 bases each). The ends were cut back, 11 bases at V and 2 bases at J, with 16 bases in the middle. The CDR3 spans 15 residues. Germline-derived CDR1 and CDR2 are SGHAT and FQNNGV. Written as DNA, the CDR3 is TGTGCCTCAGCGGCCGGGGGCACTGGGGCCAACGTCCTGACTTTC. Its protein product is CASAAGGTGANVLTF.

The chain joins TRBV19 to TRBJ1-2; 9 nucleotides agree with TRBD1. This CDR3 has 16 residues. Germline V CDR1 and CDR2: LNHDA, SQIVND (reference sequence). Trimming took 4 bases from V and 4 from J; bases not matched to a gene: 10. The CDR3 is CASSRVGQGFVYGYTF. Here the CDR3 DNA reads TGTGCCAGTAGTAGGGTGGGACAGGGCTTTGTCTATGGCTACACCTTC.

The CDR3 nucleotides read TGTGCCAGCAGCCATTTAGCGGGCCCGAACACAGATACGCAGTATTTT. Protein sequence: CASSHLAGPNTDTQYF. J is TRBJ2-3 and V is TRBV4-2; 7 nucleotides match TRBD2. Germline CDR1 LGHNA, CDR2 YNFKEQ. The J segment lost 2 bases and the V segment lost 3 bases, leaving 8 bases of the junction unmatched. The CDR3 runs to 16 residues.

The chain carries TRBV29-1 and TRBJ2-1; TRBD2 aligns across 13 bases. CDR1 SQVTM and CDR2 ANQGSEA come from the germline V gene. This CDR3 contains 17 residues. With 4 bases clipped from V and 7 bases from J, the junction kept 13 bases outside the gene matches. The CDR3 DNA reads TGCAGCGTTGGACTAGCGGGGGGTCTTTGGTGGGGGAATGAGCAGTTCTTC. This translates into CSVGLAGGLWWGNEQFF.

The gene calls are TRBV5-8 and TRBJ2-2, with D tentatively TRBD2 (5 bases). Germline lookup yields CDR1 SGHTS and CDR2 YDEGEE. Between the trimmed V and J ends, which lost 0 bases and 4 bases, there was a span of 13 bases. The CDR3 spans 16 residues. The CDR3 loop reads CASSLVSRGRTGELFF. The CDR3 DNA sequence: TGTGCCAGCAGCTTGGTGTCACGGGGTCGCACCGGGGAGCTGTTTTTT.

J is TRBJ1-5 and V is TRBV6-6; 7 bases align to TRBD1. Germline V gives CDR1 MNHNY, CDR2 SVGAGI (reference sequence). The CDR3 length is 14 residues. J gave up 7 bases and V 4 bases, and 7 bases lay outside the gene matches. This chain's CDR3 is CASSLRQGQQPQHF. As DNA, the CDR3 is TGTGCCAGCAGTTTGAGACAGGGCCAACAGCCCCAGCATTTT.

The chain is built from TRBV2 and TRBJ1-5, with D uncertain. From germline, CDR1 is SNHLY and CDR2 FYNNEI. This CDR3 spans 16 amino acids. V dropped 5 bases and J dropped 3 bases, with 17 bases sitting between them. In DNA form, the CDR3 reads TGTGCCAGCAGTAGCGTTCCGGAGCGCTCCAATCAGCCCCAGCATTTT. Encoded protein: CASSSVPERSNQPQHF.

The chain carries TRBV25-1 and TRBJ1-2; D is undetermined. This CDR3 spans 15 amino acids. CDR1 MGHDK and CDR2 SYGVNS come from the germline V gene. V shed 4 bases and J shed 4 bases, with 16 bases lying between them. The CDR3 coding sequence is TGTGCCAGCAGTGCCCCCGGCGGGCGAGTCTATGGCTACACCTTC. Encoded protein: CASSAPGGRVYGYTF.

The chain joins TRBV7-3 to TRBJ1-5; D is ambiguous. The CDR3 spans 13 residues. CDR1 is SGHTA, CDR2 FQGTGA, per germline. V was shortened by 2 bases and J by 6 bases, with 8 bases between the two germline ends. The CDR3 sequence: CASSLYPAQPQHF. The CDR3 DNA reads as TGTGCCAGCAGCTTATACCCCGCTCAGCCCCAGCATTTT.

This chain uses TRBV14 with TRBJ1-2, with D possibly being TRBD1 (5 bases). Looked up from germline, CDR1 is SGHDN and CDR2 is FVKESK. Trimming took off 2 bases at V and 10 bases at J, with 17 bases between the two ends. The CDR3 sequence is 14 residues long. As DNA, the CDR3 is TGTGCCAGCAGCCAATTTGACATTGGGGGTGTCTACACCTTC. This gives the protein CASSQFDIGGVYTF.

This clone was detected only a few times. CDR3 DNA sequence: TGTGCCAGCAGCTTAACGAGCCGCAAAGCTTTCTTT. Translated: CASSLTSRKAFF. V gene TRBV11-2 combines with J gene TRBJ1-1; D unresolved. V was shortened by 2 bases and J by 9 bases, with 10 bases between the two germline ends. CDR3 length: 12 residues. CDR1 and CDR2 from the germline V gene are SGHAT and FQNNGV.